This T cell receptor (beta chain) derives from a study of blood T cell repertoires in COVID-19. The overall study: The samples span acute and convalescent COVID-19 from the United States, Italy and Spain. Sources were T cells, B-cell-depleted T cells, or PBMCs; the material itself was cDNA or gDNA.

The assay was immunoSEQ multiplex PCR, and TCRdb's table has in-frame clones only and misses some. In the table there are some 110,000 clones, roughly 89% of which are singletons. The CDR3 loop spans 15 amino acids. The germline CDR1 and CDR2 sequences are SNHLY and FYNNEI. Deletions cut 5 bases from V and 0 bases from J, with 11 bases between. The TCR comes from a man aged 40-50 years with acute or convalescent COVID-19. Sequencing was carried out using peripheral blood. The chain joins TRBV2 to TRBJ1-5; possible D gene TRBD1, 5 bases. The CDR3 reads CASSLTDVSNQPQHF. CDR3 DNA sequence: TGTGCCAGCAGTTTGACAGATGTTAGCAATCAGCCCCAGCATTTT.